The 21 T cell receptor beta chains listed next were all sequenced from one sample in a study of cytomegalovirus exposure and HLA in healthy donors. The PCR contained 60 Vbeta and 13 Jbeta primers. TCRdb's copy holds only in-frame clones and misses some; the assay was immunoSEQ multiplex PCR. This sample has about 150,000 clones, with 82% found just once. The sample taken for sequencing was PBMCs. These receptors all come from a woman in her 50s in good health and CMV-seropositive.

The chain employs TRBV6-5 and TRBJ1-2; D gene ambiguous. V lost 6 bases and J 7 bases, leaving 15 bases between the germline ends. The CDR3 spans 13 residues. Germline values: CDR1 MNHEY, CDR2 SVGAGI. This chain's CDR3 is CASREGRPGGYTF. The CDR3 DNA is TGTGCCAGCAGGGAGGGAAGACCGGGTGGCTACACCTTC.

The chain recombines TRBV2 with TRBJ1-2, with 7 bases aligning to TRBD1. The germline CDR1 and CDR2 sequences are SNHLY and FYNNEI. The CDR3 totals 15 residues. V dropped 2 bases and J dropped 4; count of bases not matched to a gene: 7. In nucleotides, the CDR3 is TGTGCCAGCAGTGAAAAGACAGGGACCCTCTATGGCTACACCTTC. Translated: CASSEKTGTLYGYTF.

The V and J genes are TRBV4-3 and TRBJ2-2, with 7 positions matching TRBD1. The CDR3 runs to 15 residues. J lost 2 bases, V lost 6 bases, and 6 bases had no gene match. Germline lookup yields CDR1 LGHNA and CDR2 YSLEER. CDR3 residues: CASSPTGDNTGELFF. The CDR3, as DNA: TGCGCCAGCAGTCCTACAGGGGACAACACCGGGGAGCTGTTTTTT.

The gene calls are TRBV30 and TRBJ2-1, with 7 nucleotides matching TRBD2. The CDR3 length is 13 residues. V lost 0 bases, J lost 9 bases, and 5 bases stayed unmatched. In germline, CDR1 is GTSNPN, CDR2 SVGIG (reference sequence). CDR3 nucleotide sequence: TGTGCCTGGAGTGTACTGGGGGGGAGTGAGCAGTTCTTC. Amino acids: CAWSVLGGSEQFF.

This clone was found once. V usage is TRBV5-6 and J usage is TRBJ2-3; D gene unclear. V lost 7 bases and J 1 base, leaving 10 bases between the germline ends. Germline loops: CDR1 SGHDT, CDR2 YYEEEE. CDR3 length: 13 amino acids. In DNA form, the CDR3 reads TGTGCCAGCCGAGGTTGGGGCACAGATACGCAGTATTTT. Translating gives CASRGWGTDTQYF.

This chain connects TRBV6-4 to TRBJ1-6; D is possibly TRBD1 (6 bases). Germline V gene lookup returns CDR1 MRHNA and CDR2 SNTAGT. The V gene lost 2 bases and the J gene lost 6 bases, with 11 bases spanning the gap. This CDR3 contains 15 residues. The CDR3 region has the DNA TGTGCCAGCAGTGACGGGGGGGCGCGTAATTCACCCCTCCACTTT. Protein product: CASSDGGARNSPLHF.

The V call is TRBV2, the J call TRBJ1-2, with a possible D match to TRBD1 (5 bases). V shed 7 bases and J shed 2 bases, with 14 bases lying between them. The V gene's germline CDR1 is SNHLY and CDR2 FYNNEI. This CDR3 is 14 amino acids long. CDR3 region: CASIEGALNYGYTF. In DNA form, the CDR3 reads TGTGCCAGCATCGAAGGGGCGCTAAACTATGGCTACACCTTC.

J is TRBJ2-1 and V is TRBV5-1, with 7 positions matching TRBD1. Trimming cost V 4 bases and J 7 bases; bases outside gene matches: 2. The length of the CDR3 is 12 residues. Germline CDR1 is SGHRS and CDR2 is YFSETQ. CDR3 in amino acids: CASSIQGNEQFF. The CDR3 coding sequence is TGCGCCAGCAGCATACAGGGGAATGAGCAGTTCTTC. The full variable domain, completed using reference TRBV5-1 and TRBJ2-1, is KAGVTQTPRYLIKTRGQQVTLSCSPISGHRSVSWYQQTPGQGLQFLFEYFSETQRNKGNFPGRFSGRQFSNSRSEMNVSTLELGDSALYLCASSIQGNEQFFGPGTRLTVL.

The chain recombines TRBV9 with TRBJ1-1; 8 bases match TRBD1. Unmatched junction bases numbered 9, after V lost 0 bases and J lost 5 bases. The CDR3 loop spans 16 amino acids. Looked up from germline, CDR1 is SGDLS and CDR2 is YYNGEE. The CDR3 DNA reads TGTGCCAGCAGCGTAGGGACAGGGAGGGCGGGGACTGAAGCTTTCTTT. The encoded protein is CASSVGTGRAGTEAFF.

J is TRBJ2-5 and V is TRBV6-1; D gene uncertain. With the DNA end fitting TRBJ2-7 better, the J assignment may be wrong. This CDR3 has 15 residues. CDR1 and CDR2 from the germline V gene are MNHNS and SASEGT. For the CDR3, the DNA is TGTGCCAGCAGTTTGGGCCCAAAAAGCTCCTACGAGCAGTACTTC. Residues: CASSLGPKSSYEQYF.

The chain employs TRBV14 and TRBJ1-6; D is unclear. CDR1 and CDR2 from the germline V gene are SGHDN and FVKESK. This CDR3 comprises 13 residues. The V and J ends lost 10 bases and 8 bases respectively, with 15 bases between them. DNA for the CDR3: TGTGCCACCCGGGAACAGTTATATTCACCCCTCCACTTT. Translating gives CATREQLYSPLHF. Using reference TRBV14 and TRBJ1-6 for the parts outside the CDR3, the full variable domain is EAGVTQFPSHSVIEKGQTVTLRCDPISGHDNLYWYRRVMGKEIKFLLHFVKESKQDESGMPNNRFLAERTGGTYSTLKVQPAELEDSGVYFCATREQLYSPLHFGNGTRLTVT.

V is TRBV30 and J is TRBJ1-3; 8 bases align to TRBD1. Trimming removed 2 bases from V and 4 bases from J; junction bases left unmatched: 4. The germline V gene has CDR1 GTSNPN and CDR2 SVGIG (reference sequence). The length of the CDR3 is 14 residues. CDR3: CAWSTGGPGNTIYF. As DNA, the CDR3 is TGTGCCTGGAGTACAGGGGGTCCAGGAAACACCATATATTTT.

The J gene is TRBJ2-4, the V gene TRBV7-2; TRBD1 might be the D (7 bases). The germline V gene has CDR1 SGHTA and CDR2 FQGNSA. Trimming cost V 1 base and J 4 bases, with 11 bases left between them. The CDR3 extends over 15 amino acids. The CDR3, as DNA: TGTGCCAGCAGCTTAGGCGGGACAGCTAAAAACATTCAGTACTTC. Translated: CASSLGGTAKNIQYF. Variable domain in full (rest from reference TRBV7-2 and TRBJ2-4): GAGVSQSPSNKVTEKGKDVELRCDPISGHTALYWYRQSLGQGLEFLIYFQGNSAPDKSGLPSDRFSAERTGGSVSTLTIQRTQQEDSAVYLCASSLGGTAKNIQYFGAGTRLSVL.

This clone was counted only a few times. The chain is built from TRBV12-5 and TRBJ2-2, with a tentative D call TRBD1 (5 bases). The germline V gene has CDR1 LGHNT and CDR2 FRNRAP. V gave up 3 bases and J gave up 0 bases, with 11 bases separating them. The CDR3 consists of 16 residues. CDR3 in DNA: TGTGCTAGTGGTTTAGCAGGGTTAGCGAACACCGGGGAGCTGTTTTTT. It translates to CASGLAGLANTGELFF.

There are a few counts of this clone. The chain carries TRBV19 and TRBJ2-1; 10 bases line up with TRBD2. The CDR3 loop spans 16 amino acids. The germline V gene encodes CDR1 LNHDA and CDR2 SQIVND (reference sequence). V trimming: 0 bases; J trimming: 9 bases; junction bases outside the gene matches: 8. This CDR3 is CASSIEFSGGWSEQFF. The CDR3 nucleotides read TGTGCCAGTAGTATAGAGTTTAGCGGGGGGTGGAGTGAGCAGTTCTTC.

This clone has a handful of counts. This chain uses TRBV7-9 with TRBJ1-4; D is ambiguous. In germline, CDR1 is SEHNR, CDR2 FQNEAQ (reference sequence). Trimming removed 1 base at V and 8 bases at J, with 8 bases between. This CDR3 spans 13 amino acids. The CDR3 coding sequence is TGTGCCAGCAGCTTAGATCTGGAGGAAAAACTGTTTTTT. It encodes CASSLDLEEKLFF.

The chain is built from TRBV7-9 and TRBJ1-3; D may be TRBD1 (6 bases). This CDR3 has 15 amino acids. The V gene lost 6 bases and the J gene lost 0 bases, with 12 bases spanning the gap. The germline V gene encodes CDR1 SEHNR and CDR2 FQNEAQ (reference sequence). In DNA, the CDR3 is TGTGCCAGCAGGAGCACAGGGCGCTCTGGAAACACCATATATTTT. As protein: CASRSTGRSGNTIYF.

V and J are TRBV7-9 and TRBJ1-1; TRBD1 matches at 8 bases. The J segment lost 5 bases and the V segment lost 2 bases, leaving 4 bases of the junction unmatched. Germline V gene lookup returns CDR1 SEHNR and CDR2 FQNEAQ (reference sequence). This CDR3 region has 14 residues. CDR3 bases: TGTGCCAGCAGCTTACCAGGGGGCGGTACTGAAGCTTTCTTT. It translates to CASSLPGGGTEAFF.

The chain is built from TRBV12-5 and TRBJ1-3, with 9 bases aligning to TRBD1. Germline CDR1 and CDR2: LGHNT and FRNRAP. The CDR3 loop spans 22 amino acids. The trim removed 0 bases at V and 4 bases at J, leaving 22 bases unmatched. CDR3 nucleotides: TGTGCTAGTGGTTTGGTGGCTTACCGGGACAGGGAGTCCCTTTCGGCAGGAAACACCATATATTTT. Translated, it gives CASGLVAYRDRESLSAGNTIYF.

In this sample, this clone turned up once. The chain joins TRBV29-1 to TRBJ2-3, with D tentatively TRBD1 (6 bases). Germline CDR1 SQVTM, CDR2 ANQGSEA. The CDR3 is 12 amino acids. For the CDR3, the DNA is TGCAGTGAGAACAGGGCCACAGATACGCAGTATTTT. Translating it yields CSENRATDTQYF.

This clone was seen more than once but under ten times. This chain uses TRBV2 with TRBJ1-5, with 12 positions matching TRBD1. V was clipped by 4 bases and J by 3 bases; unmatched bases: 7. This CDR3 has 17 amino acids. Per the germline V gene, CDR1 is SNHLY and CDR2 is FYNNEI. The DNA for the CDR3 is TGTGCCAGCAGTGCGGGACAGGGGGCCCTAGACAATCAGCCCCAGCATTTT. It specifies CASSAGQGALDNQPQHF.